Each of the 5 T cell receptor beta chains below was sequenced from the same sample in a study of persistence of HIV-infected CD4 T cells. Lysates of CMV-infected fibroblasts at 10 ug/mL stimulated these cells. CD40L-negative CD69-negative CD45RO-high memory CD4+ T cells were sorted as populations depleted of antigen-responding cells. Antigen specificity for these receptors is unknown. Sequencing used immunoSEQ version 4 in survey mode. Only in-frame clones appear in the TCRdb table, and some are missing; sequencing was by immunoSEQ multiplex PCR. The sample has roughly 41,000 clones; 65% to 85% are singletons. The sequenced sample was CD4+ T cells sorted from PBMCs after approximately 20-hour stimulation, obtained from a patient who received antiretroviral therapy. These receptors were collected from an adult man with HIV who was CMV-seropositive.

The chain links TRBV2 to TRBJ2-7, with D hard to call. The CDR3 has 14 amino acids. V lost 5 bases and J 5 bases, leaving 16 bases between the germline ends. From germline, CDR1 is SNHLY and CDR2 FYNNEI. The CDR3 nucleotides are TGTGCCAGCAGTAGGACCTTAGAATCCCACGAGCAGTACTTC. Its translation is CASSRTLESHEQYF.

The chain uses TRBV6-5 and TRBJ2-2, with D perhaps TRBD1 (6 bases). The germline CDR1 and CDR2 sequences are MNHEY and SVGAGI. This CDR3 comprises 16 residues. Trimming left V 2 bases short and J 2 bases short, with 12 bases between. The chain's CDR3 is CASSYEGTRNTGELFF. The CDR3 DNA follows: TGTGCCAGCAGTTACGAGGGGACACGTAACACCGGGGAGCTGTTTTTT.

The V gene is TRBV7-6, the J gene TRBJ2-7; 15 bases agree with TRBD2. The CDR3 has 17 residues. The germline V gene encodes CDR1 SGHVS and CDR2 FNYEAQ. The V gene end was trimmed by 5 bases and the J gene end by 2 bases; junction bases not matched to a gene: 7. The CDR3 DNA sequence: TGTGCCAGCAGCCGGACTAGCGGGGGGGCCCGTCCCTACGAGCAGTACTTC. This codes for CASSRTSGGARPYEQYF.

J is TRBJ2-1 and V is TRBV18; TRBD1 aligns across 7 bases. Germline lookup yields CDR1 KGHSH and CDR2 LQKENI. The CDR3 length is 13 residues. V gave up 4 bases and J gave up 8 bases; unmatched junction bases: 5. The CDR3 sequence: CASSRRQGDEQFF. CDR3 coding DNA: TGTGCCAGCTCACGTCGACAGGGAGATGAGCAGTTCTTC.

The chain is built from TRBV5-1 and TRBJ1-6; TRBD1 is a possible D gene (5 bases). CDR3 length equals 15 residues. Germline V gives CDR1 SGHRS, CDR2 YFSETQ. V lost 4 bases to trimming and J lost 3 bases, with 11 bases between them. The CDR3 region has the DNA TGCGCCAGCAGCCTCGGTGACAGCTATAATTCACCCCTCCACTTT. Amino acids: CASSLGDSYNSPLHF.